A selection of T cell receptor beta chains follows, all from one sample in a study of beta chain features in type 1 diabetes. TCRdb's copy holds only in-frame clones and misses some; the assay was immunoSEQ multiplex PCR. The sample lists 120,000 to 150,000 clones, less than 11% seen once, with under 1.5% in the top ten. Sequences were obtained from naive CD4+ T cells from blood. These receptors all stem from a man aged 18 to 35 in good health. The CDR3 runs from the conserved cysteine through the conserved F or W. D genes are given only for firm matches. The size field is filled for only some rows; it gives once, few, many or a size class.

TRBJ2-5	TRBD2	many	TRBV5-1	TGCGCCAGCAGCTTCGGACTAGAAGAGACCCAGTACTTC	CASSFGLEETQYF
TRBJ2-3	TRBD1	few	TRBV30	TGTGCCTGCCGGGGGGACAGGGGCTCAACAGATACGCAGTATTTT	CACRGDRGSTDTQYF
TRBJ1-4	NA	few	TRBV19	TGTGCCAGTAGTATTTCGGGGGGCGAAACCGAAAAACTGTTTTTT	CASSISGGETEKLFF
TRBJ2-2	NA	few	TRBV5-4	TGTGCCAGCAGCCCCAGGGGACAGAACACCGGGGAGCTGTTTTTT	CASSPRGQNTGELFF
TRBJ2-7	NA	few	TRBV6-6	TGTGCCAGCAGTTACGGGCAGAGAAGCTACGAGCAGTACTTC	CASSYGQRSYEQYF
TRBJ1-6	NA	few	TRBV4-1	TGCGCCAGCAGCCAAGGTCAGGGGCCAAATTCACCCCTCCACTTT	CASSQGQGPNSPLHF
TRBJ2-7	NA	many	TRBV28	TGTGCCAGCAGTTTATGGGCAACGTACGAGCAGTACTTC	CASSLWATYEQYF
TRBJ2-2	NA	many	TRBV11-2	TGTGCCAGCAGTATGGGGGGGGCCACCGGGGAGCTGTTTTTT	CASSMGGATGELFF
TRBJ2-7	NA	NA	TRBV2	TGTGCCAGCACAGGACAGTCATACGAGCAGTACTTC	CASTGQSYEQYF
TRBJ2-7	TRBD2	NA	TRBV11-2	TGTGCCAGCAGCTTGACTAGCGGGTATAGGTACGAGCAGTACTTC	CASSLTSGYRYEQYF
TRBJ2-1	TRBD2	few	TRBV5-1	TGCGCCAGCAGTCTACTAGCGGGGGGGTCCCTATCTTACAATGAGCAGTTCTTC	CASSLLAGGSLSYNEQFF
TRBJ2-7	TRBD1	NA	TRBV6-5	TGTGCCAGCAGTGAATGGGACAGGGGATACGAGCAGTACTTC	CASSEWDRGYEQYF
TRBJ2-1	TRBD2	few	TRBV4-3	TGCGCCAGCAGCCAAGGGGAGCGGGGGGCAGAAAGCTCCTACAATGAGCAGTTCTTC	CASSQGERGAESSYNEQFF
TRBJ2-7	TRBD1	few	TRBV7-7	TGTGCCAGCAGCCCCGGGACAGCCAAGTCCTACGAGCAGTACTTC	CASSPGTAKSYEQYF
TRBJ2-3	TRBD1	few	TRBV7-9	TGTGCCAGCAGCGCCGGAGACAGGGTAGGCACAGATACGCAGTATTTT	CASSAGDRVGTDTQYF
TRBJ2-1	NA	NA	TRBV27	TGTGCCAGCAGTTCCGTCCGGACGGGGAATGAGCAGTTCTTC	CASSSVRTGNEQFF
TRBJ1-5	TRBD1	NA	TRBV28	TGTGCCACCTGTACAGGGGGCCTTCAGCCCCAGCATTTT	CATCTGGLQPQHF
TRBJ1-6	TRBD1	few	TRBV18	TGTGCCAGCTCACGGACAGGGATAAATTCACCCCTCCACTTT	CASSRTGINSPLHF
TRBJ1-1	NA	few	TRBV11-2	TGTGCCAGCAGCCTACAACAGGGAGCTGAAGCTTTCTTT	CASSLQQGAEAFF
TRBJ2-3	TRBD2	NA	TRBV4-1	TGCGCCAGCAGCCAAGAGGGAGTTGGGCGGGGGGGTACAGATACGCAGTATTTT	CASSQEGVGRGGTDTQYF
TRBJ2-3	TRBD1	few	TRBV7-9	TGTGCCAGCAGCCAAAGCCGGACAGGGGCCACAGATACGCAGTATTTT	CASSQSRTGATDTQYF
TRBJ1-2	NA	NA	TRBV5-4	TGTGCCAGCAGCTTAAGTGCAGGAACTAACTATGGCTACACCTTC	CASSLSAGTNYGYTF
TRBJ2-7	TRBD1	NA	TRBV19	TGTGCCAGTAGAACCGGACAGGGTGGGCCCTACGAGCAGTACTTC	CASRTGQGGPYEQYF
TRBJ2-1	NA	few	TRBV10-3	TGTGCGCATCAGGCGGCTAGCGCCGCCAATGAGCAGTTCTTC	CAHQAASAANEQFF
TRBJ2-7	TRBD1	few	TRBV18	TGTGCCAGCTCACCCGACAGGGAAAGTCACGAGCAGTACTTC	CASSPDRESHEQYF
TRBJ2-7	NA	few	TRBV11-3	TGTGCCAGCAGCCTCACCTACAGGGTCGAGCAGTACTTC	CASSLTYRVEQYF
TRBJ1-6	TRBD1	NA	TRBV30	TGTGCCTGGAGTGGCAGGGGGCCCCTCCACTTT	CAWSGRGPLHF
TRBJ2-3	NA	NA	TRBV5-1	TGCGCCAGCAGCTTATCGGATACGCAGTATTTT	CASSLSDTQYF
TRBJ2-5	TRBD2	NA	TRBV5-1	TGCGCCAGCAGCCCTGGGACTAGCGGGGGGCAAGAGACCCAGTACTTC	CASSPGTSGGQETQYF
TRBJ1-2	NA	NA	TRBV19	TGTGCCAGTAGTAAAACGACCACCGCGGGGGGGAGTGGCTACACCTTC	CASSKTTTAGGSGYTF
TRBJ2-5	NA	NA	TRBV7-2	TGTGCCAGCAGCTTAGCGAGGGCAGGGGACCAAGAGACCCAGTACTTC	CASSLARAGDQETQYF
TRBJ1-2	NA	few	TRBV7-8	TGTGCCAGCAGCTTAGTCGGTGGGCCAGGGAATAACTATGGCTACACCTTC	CASSLVGGPGNNYGYTF
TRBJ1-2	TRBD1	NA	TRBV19	TGTGCCAGTACCCCGGGAACAGGGGGCGCAGGTGGCTACACCTTC	CASTPGTGGAGGYTF
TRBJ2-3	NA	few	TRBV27	TGTGCCAGCAGTTCGCACCTAGCTCCCTCTACGCAGTATTTT	CASSSHLAPSTQYF
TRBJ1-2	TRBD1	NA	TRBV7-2	TGTGCCAGCAGCTTTGACAGGGGACCCTATGGCTACACCTTC	CASSFDRGPYGYTF
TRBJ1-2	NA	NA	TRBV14	TGTGCCAGCAGCCGAACAAGTTTCTATGGCTACACCTTC	CASSRTSFYGYTF
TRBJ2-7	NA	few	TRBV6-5	TGTGCCAGCAGTTACCAGGGCTCCCTCTACGAGCAGTACTTC	CASSYQGSLYEQYF
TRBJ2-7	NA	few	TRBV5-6	TGTGCCAGCAGCTTGTCTTTCCAGGACAGCGACGAGCAGTACTTC	CASSLSFQDSDEQYF
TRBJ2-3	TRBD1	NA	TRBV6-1	TGTGCCAGCAGTGAACCCGGGACAGCCACAGATACGCAGTATTTT	CASSEPGTATDTQYF
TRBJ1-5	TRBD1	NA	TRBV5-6	TGTGCCAGCAGCTTGGCAGGGGGCCAAGGCAATCAGCCCCAGCATTTT	CASSLAGGQGNQPQHF
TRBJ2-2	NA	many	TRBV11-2	TGTGCCAGCAGCTTAGATCGGGGTAATGCCGGGGAGCTGTTTTTT	CASSLDRGNAGELFF
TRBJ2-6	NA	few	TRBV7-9	TGTGCCAGCAGCGCGCGGAAAAGCTCTGGGGCCAACGTCCTGACTTTC	CASSARKSSGANVLTF
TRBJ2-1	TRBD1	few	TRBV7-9	TGTGCCAGCAGCTCGAACAGGGGTGGCAACAATGAGCAGTTCTTC	CASSSNRGGNNEQFF
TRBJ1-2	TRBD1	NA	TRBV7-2	TGTGCCAGCAGCTTCTGGACAGGGTTGAATGGCTACACCTTC	CASSFWTGLNGYTF
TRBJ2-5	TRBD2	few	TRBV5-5	TGTGCCAGCAGCTTAACGAAACTAGCGGGGGGCCAAGAGACCCAGTACTTC	CASSLTKLAGGQETQYF
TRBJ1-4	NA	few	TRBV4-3	TGCGCCAGCAGCCAAGACAGAAGTGAAAAACTGTTTTTT	CASSQDRSEKLFF